The next 16 T cell receptor beta chains were all read from a single sample in a study of blood T cell repertoires in COVID-19. The repertoire was sequenced with immunoSEQ multiplex PCR; TCRdb's copy has only in-frame clones and lacks some. The sample carries approximately 300,000 clones, 75% to 90% recorded once. Sequencing input: peripheral blood. These receptors came from a young man with acute or convalescent COVID-19.

V is TRBV9 and J is TRBJ1-5, with D unclear. The germline V gene encodes CDR1 SGDLS and CDR2 YYNGEE. This CDR3 contains 14 residues. The V end was cut by 3 bases, the J end by 6 bases, with 13 bases between. The CDR3 region has the DNA TGTGCCAGCAGCGAGGGAAGGGCGGGTCAGCCCCAGCATTTT. It translates to CASSEGRAGQPQHF.

The rearrangement uses TRBV5-1 and TRBJ2-5; no clear D. CDR1 and CDR2 from the germline V gene are SGHRS and YFSETQ. V lost 0 bases, J lost 5 bases, and 5 bases lay in between. The length of the CDR3 is 12 residues. CDR3 nucleotide sequence: TGCGCCAGCAGCTTGGCAGTTGAGACCCAGTACTTC. This encodes CASSLAVETQYF.

The chain is built from TRBV4-1 and TRBJ2-7; perhaps TRBD2 as D (6 bases). Deletions cut 1 base from V and 4 bases from J, with 17 bases between. CDR1 MGHRA and CDR2 YSYEKL come from the germline V gene. This CDR3 region has 16 residues. The CDR3 region is CASSQAPFPGSYEQYF. DNA of the CDR3: TGCGCCAGCAGCCAAGCCCCCTTCCCCGGGAGTTACGAGCAGTACTTC.

This clone was found a few times. This chain links TRBV7-2 with TRBJ2-7; TRBD1 might be the D (5 bases). Trimming removed 5 bases at V and 7 bases at J, with 15 bases between. Germline V gene data show CDR1 as SGHTA and CDR2 as FQGNSA. The CDR3 covers 13 residues. For the CDR3, the DNA is TGTGCCAGCAGCATAAGACAGAGATTAGAGCAGTACTTC. Translated, it gives CASSIRQRLEQYF. Complete variable domain (other parts from reference TRBV7-2 and TRBJ2-7): GAGVSQSPSNKVTEKGKDVELRCDPISGHTALYWYRQSLGQGLEFLIYFQGNSAPDKSGLPSDRFSAERTGGSVSTLTIQRTQQEDSAVYLCASSIRQRLEQYFGPGTRLTVT.

A remark on this clone: The same CDR3 also results from other DNA sequences found in this sample. V and J are TRBV18 and TRBJ2-3, with 7 bases aligning to TRBD1. Germline V gene lookup returns CDR1 KGHSH and CDR2 LQKENI. CDR3 length equals 15 residues. V was clipped by 0 bases and J by 3 bases; unmatched bases: 3. CDR3 sequence (DNA): TGTGCCAGCTCACCACCGGGACAGCAGACAGATACGCAGTATTTT. Encoded protein: CASSPPGQQTDTQYF.

The CDR3 sequence: CASSQTTANPFYEAFF. The DNA for the CDR3 is TGCGCCAGCAGCCAAACGACAGCAAACCCCTTTTATGAAGCTTTCTTT. The V and J genes are TRBV4-1 and TRBJ1-1, with D maybe TRBD1 (5 bases). V gave up 2 bases and J gave up 7 bases, with 20 bases separating them. This CDR3 region has 16 residues. CDR1 is MGHRA and CDR2 is YSYEKL in the germline V gene.

J is TRBJ1-1 and V is TRBV29-1, with 9 bases lining up with TRBD1. With 6 bases clipped from V and 5 bases from J, the junction kept 4 bases outside the gene matches. CDR1 is SQVTM and CDR2 is ANQGSEA in the germline V gene. The CDR3 is 12 residues long. This chain's CDR3 is CSVGQGVTEAFF. The CDR3 DNA is TGCAGCGTGGGACAGGGAGTAACTGAAGCTTTCTTT.

V is TRBV7-9 and J is TRBJ2-7; 12 bases are a match to TRBD2. Germline assignment: CDR1 SEHNR and CDR2 FQNEAQ (reference sequence). The CDR3 has 15 amino acids. Trimming took 3 bases from V and 3 from J; bases not matched to a gene: 3. CDR3 loop: CASSFLAGGNYEQYF. In DNA, the CDR3 is TGTGCCAGCAGCTTCCTAGCGGGGGGGAACTACGAGCAGTACTTC.

The CDR3 DNA is TGTGCCAGCAGCCTCCCCCCAGCGGGAGGGCCAACTGGCGGGGAGCTGTTTTTT. Its protein is CASSLPPAGGPTGGELFF. This chain uses TRBV21-1 with TRBJ2-2; the listed D gene, TRBD2, was not tested against the DNA. TRBV21-1 is shown as a pseudogene. This CDR3 spans 18 amino acids.

The rearrangement joins TRBV5-4 to TRBJ2-6; D is ambiguous. Trimming pared 0 bases from V and 1 base from J, leaving 2 bases between. Looked up from germline, CDR1 is SGHNT and CDR2 is YYREEE (reference sequence). The CDR3 has 14 amino acids. The CDR3, as DNA: TGTGCCAGCAGCTTGGTATCTGGGGCCAACGTCCTGACTTTC. Protein product: CASSLVSGANVLTF.

CDR3 residues: CASSFGGNTEAFF. The CDR3, as DNA: TGTGCCAGCAGCTTTGGCGGGAACACTGAAGCTTTCTTT. The genes are TRBV7-9 and TRBJ1-1; D uncertain. The germline V gene has CDR1 SEHNR and CDR2 FQNEAQ (reference sequence). This CDR3 contains 13 residues. The germline V and J ends were trimmed by 3 bases and 1 base, with 6 bases remaining between them.

This chain uses TRBV18 with TRBJ2-2; D perhaps matches TRBD1 (6 bases). Trimming pared 3 bases from V and 3 bases from J, leaving 11 bases between. The germline CDR1 and CDR2 sequences are KGHSH and LQKENI. This CDR3 is built from 15 residues. CDR3 sequence reads: CASSPSQGYTGELFF. The CDR3 DNA follows: TGTGCCAGCTCACCGAGTCAGGGGTACACCGGGGAGCTGTTTTTT.

The rearrangement links TRBV28 to TRBJ2-7; maybe TRBD2 (5 bases). Germline assignment: CDR1 MDHEN and CDR2 SYDVKM. V was shortened by 6 bases and J by 3 bases, with 15 bases between the two germline ends. This CDR3 has 14 amino acids. The CDR3 sequence: CASSGKLDNYEQYF. DNA for the CDR3: TGTGCCAGCAGCGGAAAACTAGATAACTACGAGCAGTACTTC.

This chain joins TRBV3-1 (or the pseudogene TRBV3-2) and TRBJ2-7, with 10 nucleotides matching TRBD2. The germline V gene encodes CDR1 LGHDT and CDR2 YNNKEL (reference sequence). V lost 4 bases to trimming and J lost 6 bases; unmatched junction nucleotides: 9. The CDR3 covers 15 residues. This chain's CDR3 is CASSLTAGGLGEQYF. The CDR3 DNA is TGTGCCAGCAGCCTCACAGCGGGGGGGCTAGGCGAGCAGTACTTC.

V and J are TRBV19 and TRBJ2-2; TRBD2 matches 8 bases. The V gene end was trimmed by 4 bases and the J gene end by 5 bases; junction bases not matched to a gene: 6. Germline V lookup: CDR1 LNHDA, CDR2 SQIVND (reference sequence). The CDR3 runs 15 residues. CDR3: CASSKGLVHTGELFF. The CDR3, as DNA: TGTGCCAGTAGTAAGGGACTAGTTCATACCGGGGAGCTGTTTTTT.

The gene calls are TRBV4-1 and TRBJ2-2; 9 positions agree with TRBD1. The junction had 6 bases not matched to a gene; V was cut back by 4 bases and J by 6 bases. Germline V gives CDR1 MGHRA, CDR2 YSYEKL. There are 15 residues in the CDR3. DNA of the CDR3: TGCGCCAGCAGCCTACGGGGACAGGGTGCCGGGGAGCTGTTTTTT. Protein sequence: CASSLRGQGAGELFF.